Listed below are T cell receptor beta chains from one sample, sequenced in a study of T cell responses to AZD1222 COVID-19 vaccine. Measured with immunoSEQ multiplex PCR; TCRdb has only the in-frame clones, and not every one. The sample includes roughly 150,000 clones, around 88% of them seen just once. This specimen was peripheral blood, taken 28 days after the second AZD1222 dose. The receptors stem from an adult who received the AZD1222 COVID-19 vaccine. Both conserved end residues are part of each CDR3. The D gene is left open where the match is weak. Not all rows give a size; the values are once, few, many and, for expanded clones, a class.

TRBJ2-2	.	TRBV2	TRBD2	CASRYTSGGKGTGELFF	TGTGCCAGCAGATACACTAGCGGGGGGAAAGGGACCGGGGAGCTGTTTTTT
TRBJ1-4	.	TRBV6-1	.	CASSEVYGTNEKLFF	TGTGCCAGCAGTGAAGTTTACGGAACTAATGAAAAACTGTTTTTT
TRBJ2-4	.	TRBV5-6	.	CASSSTKNIQYF	TGTGCCAGCAGCTCGACCAAAAACATTCAGTACTTC
TRBJ1-1	once	TRBV7-2	TRBD1	CASRQDRGGNTEAFF	TGTGCCAGCAGACAGGACAGGGGGGGGAACACTGAAGCTTTCTTT
TRBJ2-7	.	TRBV19	.	CASSQGGAEQYF	TGTGCCAGTAGCCAAGGGGGGGCCGAGCAGTACTTC
TRBJ1-5	.	TRBV27	.	CASSLNGNQPQHF	TGTGCCAGCAGTTTAAATGGCAATCAGCCCCAGCATTTT
TRBJ2-7	.	TRBV27	TRBD2	CASSLGAGGNYEQYF	TGTGCCAGCAGTTTAGGGGCGGGGGGGAACTACGAGCAGTACTTC
TRBJ1-6	.	TRBV25-1	.	CASSDGHEASPLHF	TGTGCCAGCAGTGATGGCCACGAGGCTTCACCCCTCCACTTT
TRBJ1-4	.	TRBV10-3	.	CAPRKVSTTNEKLFF	TGTGCTCCGAGAAAGGTCTCTACAACTAATGAAAAACTGTTTTTT
TRBJ2-7	.	TRBV5-1	TRBD1	CASSFRDRGLDEQYF	TGCGCCAGCAGCTTCCGGGACAGGGGGCTAGATGAGCAGTACTTC
TRBJ1-5	.	TRBV2	.	CASSVQRVVNQPQHF	TGTGCCAGCAGTGTGCAAAGGGTGGTGAATCAGCCCCAGCATTTT
TRBJ2-7	.	TRBV25-1	TRBD1	CASSEYFVGQAYEQYF	TGTGCCAGCAGTGAATATTTCGTGGGACAGGCCTACGAGCAGTACTTC
TRBJ1-2	once	TRBV3-1/TRBV3-2	.	CASSLRDGAFYGYTF	TGTGCCAGCAGCCTCCGGGACGGAGCATTCTATGGCTACACCTTC
TRBJ1-2	.	TRBV7-9	TRBD1	CASREDRGANYGYTF	TGTGCCAGCAGGGAGGACAGGGGAGCTAACTATGGCTACACCTTC
TRBJ1-4	.	TRBV3-1/TRBV3-2	.	CASSQVVFRKLFF	TGTGCCAGCAGCCAAGTTGTTTTTAGAAAACTGTTTTTT
TRBJ1-4	few	TRBV5-6	.	CASRTRGTEKLFF	TGTGCCAGCAGAACCCGGGGAACCGAAAAACTGTTTTTT
TRBJ2-7	.	TRBV3-1/TRBV3-2	TRBD1	CASSLRDRGTYEQYF	TGTGCCAGCAGCCTCCGGGACAGGGGGACCTACGAGCAGTACTTC
TRBJ2-5	.	TRBV5-6	.	CASSFVYFSRQETQYF	TGTGCCAGCAGCTTCGTATATTTTAGCAGACAAGAGACCCAGTACTTC
TRBJ2-1	.	TRBV5-1	.	CASSLVSGNEQFF	TGCGCCAGCAGCTTAGTTAGCGGCAATGAGCAGTTCTTC
TRBJ1-1	.	TRBV14	.	CASSQGGTEAFF	TGTGCCAGCAGCCAAGGAGGAACTGAAGCTTTCTTT
TRBJ1-2	.	TRBV2	.	CASSGADVGYTF	TGTGCCAGCAGTGGTGCAGACGTAGGCTACACCTTC
TRBJ1-5	once	TRBV19	.	CASRATANRGQPQHF	TGTGCCAGTAGGGCAACAGCTAACCGGGGGCAGCCCCAGCATTTT
TRBJ1-2	.	TRBV14	.	CASSPRGPNYGYTF	TGTGCCAGCAGCCCCAGGGGACCTAACTATGGCTACACCTTC
TRBJ2-1	.	TRBV6-5	.	CASHTVGLFNEQFF	TGTGCCAGCCACACGGTAGGGTTATTCAATGAGCAGTTCTTC
TRBJ2-2	few	TRBV5-1	.	CASQATGNINTGELFF	TGCGCCAGTCAAGCTACGGGAAATATTAACACCGGGGAGCTGTTTTTT
TRBJ2-3	.	TRBV15	.	CATSKGGTYTDTQYF	TGTGCCACCAGCAAGGGGGGTACCTACACAGATACGCAGTATTTT
TRBJ2-3	.	TRBV6-2/TRBV6-3	TRBD1	CASSYQGQGSDTQYF	TGTGCCAGCAGTTATCAAGGACAGGGGTCAGATACGCAGTATTTT
TRBJ2-3	.	TRBV4-2	TRBD2	CASSQALQSTSLSADTQYF	TGTGCCAGCAGCCAAGCCCTACAGTCGACTAGCTTGTCAGCAGATACGCAGTATTTT
TRBJ2-2	few	TRBV7-2	.	CASSSQHSAGELFF	TGTGCCAGCAGCTCCCAACACAGCGCCGGGGAGCTGTTTTTT
TRBJ1-4	.	TRBV4-1	TRBD1	CASSQDSSRGRREKLFF	TGCGCCAGCAGCCAAGATTCATCCAGGGGGCGAAGGGAAAAACTGTTTTTT
TRBJ1-3	.	TRBV9	.	CASSVGRGEGSSGNTIYF	TGTGCCAGCAGCGTAGGTCGGGGAGAAGGGAGCTCTGGAAACACCATATATTTT
TRBJ1-3	.	TRBV30	.	CALLQGNTIYF	TGTGCCTTACTACAAGGAAACACCATATATTTT
TRBJ2-7	.	TRBV2	TRBD2	CASSLQGTSGATGEQYF	TGTGCCAGCAGTCTTCAGGGAACTAGCGGGGCTACGGGGGAGCAGTACTTC
TRBJ1-2	.	TRBV12-3/TRBV12-4	.	CASRKTVGYGYTF	TGTGCCAGCAGAAAGACAGTCGGGTATGGCTACACCTTC
TRBJ1-1	.	TRBV11-2	.	CASSFGQGCTEAFF	TGTGCCAGCAGCTTCGGCCAGGGCTGCACTGAAGCTTTCTTT
TRBJ1-4	.	TRBV6-4	TRBD1	CAMTGDGEKLFF	TGTGCCATGACAGGGGATGGTGAAAAACTGTTTTTT
TRBJ1-3	.	TRBV5-4	.	CASSLGGHSGNTIYF	TGTGCCAGCAGCTTGGGCGGCCACTCTGGAAACACCATATATTTT
TRBJ2-2	.	TRBV25-1	.	CASRGGHGTGELFF	TGTGCCAGCAGGGGGGGGCATGGCACCGGGGAGCTGTTTTTT
TRBJ1-2	.	TRBV9	TRBD1	CASSALGGRGPGYTF	TGTGCCAGCAGCGCTCTTGGGGGCAGGGGGCCAGGCTACACCTTC
TRBJ1-2	.	TRBV7-9	.	CASSLRGAGYTF	TGTGCCAGCAGCTTAAGAGGGGCTGGCTACACCTTC
TRBJ1-1	once	TRBV12-3/TRBV12-4	.	CASTPDRNTEAFF	TGTGCCAGCACCCCGGACAGGAACACTGAAGCTTTCTTT
TRBJ1-3	.	TRBV18	.	CASSSIKGGNTIYF	TGTGCCAGCTCAAGTATCAAGGGTGGAAACACCATATATTTT
TRBJ1-4	.	TRBV4-1	TRBD1	CASSQLPGQGNEKLFF	TGCGCCAGCAGCCAATTACCGGGACAGGGGAATGAAAAACTGTTTTTT
TRBJ1-1	.	TRBV19	.	CASSLGGGGTEAFF	TGTGCCAGTAGTTTGGGGGGAGGGGGCACTGAAGCTTTCTTT
TRBJ2-1	.	TRBV4-2	TRBD2	CASSQDLAGSYNEQFF	TGTGCCAGCAGCCAAGACCTAGCGGGCTCCTACAATGAGCAGTTCTTC
TRBJ1-6	.	TRBV11-2	.	CASSLVVFGVRNSPLHF	TGTGCCAGCAGCTTAGTAGTTTTCGGGGTGCGGAATTCACCCCTCCACTTT
TRBJ2-7	once	TRBV5-6	TRBD1	CASSLGGQAEMRYF	TGTGCCAGCAGCTTGGGGGGACAGGCCGAAATGAGGTACTTC
TRBJ2-1	.	TRBV3-1/TRBV3-2	TRBD2	CASSSLAGGRYEQFF	TGTGCCAGCAGCTCACTAGCGGGGGGGCGCTATGAGCAGTTCTTC
TRBJ2-2	.	TRBV10-3	TRBD1	CATLRDRVSGELFF	TGTGCCACCCTCCGGGACAGAGTGTCCGGGGAGCTGTTTTTT
TRBJ1-5	.	TRBV15	TRBD1	CATSRGTGAWPQHF	TGTGCCACCAGCAGAGGGACAGGGGCATGGCCCCAGCATTTT
TRBJ2-5	.	TRBV2	.	CASSERETQYF	TGTGCCAGCAGTGAACGGGAGACCCAGTACTTC
TRBJ2-3	.	TRBV5-1	.	CASGGGTDTQYF	TGCGCCAGCGGTGGAGGAACAGATACGCAGTATTTT
TRBJ1-3	.	TRBV3-1/TRBV3-2	.	CASSQGSSGNTIYF	TGTGCCAGCAGCCAAGGTTCTTCGGGAAACACCATATATTTT
TRBJ1-5	.	TRBV5-1	.	CASSLNPHQPQHF	TGCGCCAGCAGCTTAAATCCACATCAGCCCCAGCATTTT
TRBJ1-1	.	TRBV6-2/TRBV6-3	TRBD1	CASSSQGARTEAFF	TGTGCCAGCAGTTCCCAGGGGGCTCGAACTGAAGCTTTCTTT
TRBJ2-2	.	TRBV5-6	.	CASSLVWAVNTGELFF	TGTGCCAGCAGCTTGGTTTGGGCGGTGAACACCGGGGAGCTGTTTTTT
TRBJ1-2	.	TRBV5-1	TRBD1	CASSIPGQANYGYTF	TGCGCCAGCAGCATCCCGGGACAGGCGAACTATGGCTACACCTTC
TRBJ1-1	.	TRBV19	TRBD1	CASSTMDRVGTEAFF	TGTGCCAGTAGTACGATGGACAGGGTCGGGACTGAAGCTTTCTTT
TRBJ1-4	.	TRBV12-3/TRBV12-4	TRBD1	CASREGAFEKLFF	TGTGCCAGCAGGGAGGGGGCCTTTGAAAAACTGTTTTTT